This T cell receptor beta chain was obtained from a study of T cell responses to AZD1222 COVID-19 vaccine. Study overall: Both about-4-week and about-12-week second-dose recipients were combined.

Details on this clone: Its target is not known.

General study results and limits: CD4 TCRs covered the whole spike, strongest at regions 160-218 and 743-854. It was only a handful of AZD1222 recipients who were seropositive at baseline.

The method was immunoSEQ multiplex PCR; TCRdb's version includes in-frame clones alone and lacks a portion of them. The table records 75,000 to 95,000 clones, 70% to 90% of them present only once. The receptor comes from an adult in good health. This sample comprised peripheral blood, obtained on day 0 of AZD1222 vaccination.

In DNA, the CDR3 is TGCGCCAGCAGCCAAGCACCCCAAACCGGGACAGGGGTGGAAAAACTGTTTTTT. Residues: CASSQAPQTGTGVEKLFF. V and J are TRBV4-1 and TRBJ1-4; TRBD1 aligns across 10 bases. The CDR3 has 18 amino acids. V shed 1 base and J 8 bases; nucleotides not matched to a gene: 13. In germline, CDR1 is MGHRA, CDR2 YSYEKL.